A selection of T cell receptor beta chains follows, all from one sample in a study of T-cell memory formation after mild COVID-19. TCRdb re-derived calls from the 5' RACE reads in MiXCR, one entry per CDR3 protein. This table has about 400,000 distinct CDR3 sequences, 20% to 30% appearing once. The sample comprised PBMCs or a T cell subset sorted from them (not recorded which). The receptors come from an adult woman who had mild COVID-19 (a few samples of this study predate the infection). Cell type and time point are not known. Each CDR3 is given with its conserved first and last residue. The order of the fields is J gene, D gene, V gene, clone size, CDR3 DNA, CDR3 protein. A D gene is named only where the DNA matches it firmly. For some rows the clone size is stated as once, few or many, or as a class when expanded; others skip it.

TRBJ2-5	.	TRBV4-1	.	TGCGCCAGCAGCCAGGACGGAACGGGGTCCCAGTACTTC	CASSQDGTGSQYF
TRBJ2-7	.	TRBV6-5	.	TGTGCCAGCAGTTACTCGATAGTGCACAGCTACGAGCAGTACTTC	CASSYSIVHSYEQYF
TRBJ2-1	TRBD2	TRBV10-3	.	TGTGCCATCAGTGAGTCTTTGAGACTAGCGGTCTACAATGAGCAGTTCTTC	CAISESLRLAVYNEQFF
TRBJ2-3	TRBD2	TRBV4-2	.	TGTGCCAGCAGCCCTAGCGGGAGGGCCGCAGATACGCAGTATTTT	CASSPSGRAADTQYF
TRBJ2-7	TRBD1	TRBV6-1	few	TGTGCCAGCAAGACCGGGACAGGGCCCTACGAGCAGTACTTC	CASKTGTGPYEQYF
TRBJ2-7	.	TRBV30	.	TGTGCCTGGAACCGGGATCTAGCCTACGAGCAGTACTTC	CAWNRDLAYEQYF
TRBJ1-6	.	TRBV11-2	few	TGTGCCAGCAGCTTAGATCCGGGAGGTAATTCACCCCTCCACTTT	CASSLDPGGNSPLHF
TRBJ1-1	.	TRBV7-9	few	TGTGCCAGCAGCTTAGGGGACACCACTGAAGCTTTCTTT	CASSLGDTTEAFF
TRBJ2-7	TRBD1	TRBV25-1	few	TGTGCCAGCAGTGAAGGGACAGCCTGGCAGTACTTC	CASSEGTAWQYF
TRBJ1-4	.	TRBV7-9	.	TGTGCCAGCAGCCCCATAGGGGGGAACCACCCACTTTTTTTT	CASSPIGGNHPLFF
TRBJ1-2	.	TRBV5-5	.	TGTGCCAGCAGCCGGATACAGCCTAACTATGGCTACACCTTC	CASSRIQPNYGYTF
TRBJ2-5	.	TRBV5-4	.	TGTGCCAGCAGCTTGCCGGCTACCCAAGAGACCCAGTACTTC	CASSLPATQETQYF
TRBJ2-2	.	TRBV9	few	TGTGCCAGCAGCGTAGGATCGTCCTCGAACACCGGGGAGCTGTTTTTT	CASSVGSSSNTGELFF
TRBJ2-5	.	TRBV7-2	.	TGTGCCAGCAGCTATAACTACCAAGAGACCCAGTACTTC	CASSYNYQETQYF
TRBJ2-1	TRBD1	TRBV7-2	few	TGTGCCAGCAGCTTGATAGGGGGCAGGAATGAGCAGTTCTTC	CASSLIGGRNEQFF
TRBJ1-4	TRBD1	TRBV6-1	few	TGTGCCAGCAGAACGACAGGGGGGATTGAAAAACTGTTTTTT	CASRTTGGIEKLFF
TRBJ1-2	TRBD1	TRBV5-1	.	TGCGCCAGCAGCTTAAGGAGATCGACAGGGGATGGCTACACCTTC	CASSLRRSTGDGYTF
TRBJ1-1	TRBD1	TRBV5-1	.	TGCGCCAGCAGCTTGGTAGTGAGACAGGGGGCTGAAGCTTTCTTT	CASSLVVRQGAEAFF
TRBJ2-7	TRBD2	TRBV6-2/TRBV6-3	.	TGTGCCAGCAGTTCTCTAGGACTAGCGGGGGTATCCTACGAGCAGTACTTC	CASSSLGLAGVSYEQYF
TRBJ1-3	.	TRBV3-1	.	TGTGCCAGCAGCCAAGGACCGAACTCTGGAAACACCATATATTTT	CASSQGPNSGNTIYF
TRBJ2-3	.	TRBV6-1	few	TGTGCCAGCAGTCGACAGAGGGGGTTAGTTACAGATACGCAGTATTTT	CASSRQRGLVTDTQYF
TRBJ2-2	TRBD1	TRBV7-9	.	TGTGCCAGCAGCCCCGACAGGGTATCCGGGGAGCTGTTTTTT	CASSPDRVSGELFF
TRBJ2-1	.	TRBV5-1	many	TGCGCCAGCAGCTTGGGTCCCGCCAATGAGCAGTTCTTC	CASSLGPANEQFF
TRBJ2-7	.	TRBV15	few	TGTGCCACCAGCAGAGCCGCCCTTGTCCTTCGGGGAACCTACGAGCAGTACTTC	CATSRAALVLRGTYEQYF
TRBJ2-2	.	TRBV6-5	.	TGTGCCAGCAGTTATTCGCCTGAGGCGACCGGGGAGCTGTTTTTT	CASSYSPEATGELFF
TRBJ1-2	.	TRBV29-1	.	TGCAGCGGTGGAGAGACCTATGGCTACACCTTC	CSGGETYGYTF
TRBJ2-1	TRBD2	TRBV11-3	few	TGTGCCAGCAGCATTCAAGCGGGAGTAGGTAACAATGAGCAGTTCTTC	CASSIQAGVGNNEQFF
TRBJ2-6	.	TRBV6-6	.	TGTGCCAGCAGTCCATATCTGGGCTCTGGGGCCAACGTCCTGACTTTC	CASSPYLGSGANVLTF
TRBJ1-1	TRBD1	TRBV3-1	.	TGTGCCAGCAGCACGGCCCTGGGACAGAGGGGCATGAACACTGAAGCTTTCTTT	CASSTALGQRGMNTEAFF
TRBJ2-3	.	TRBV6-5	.	TGTGCCAGCAGTTACTCCCCGGAGTGGGGGGTCTATACGCAGTATTTT	CASSYSPEWGVYTQYF
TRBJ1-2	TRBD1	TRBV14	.	TGTGCCAGCAGCCTAATAGACAGGGGATCTGGCTACACCTTC	CASSLIDRGSGYTF
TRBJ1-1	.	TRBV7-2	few	TGTGCCAGCAGCCTCGGACCGCTAAAAGCTTTCTTT	CASSLGPLKAFF
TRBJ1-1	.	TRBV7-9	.	TGTGCCAGCAGCTTCGGCGCTGGGGGAGAAGCTTTCTTT	CASSFGAGGEAFF
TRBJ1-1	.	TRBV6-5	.	TGTGCCAGCAAGACTACGGGGAACACTGAAGCTTTCTTT	CASKTTGNTEAFF
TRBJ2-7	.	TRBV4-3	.	TGCGCCAGCAGCCAAGTGTTACAGGGAGGGGAGCAGTACTTC	CASSQVLQGGEQYF
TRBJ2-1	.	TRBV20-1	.	TGCAGTGCTAGAGGCCCAGGCTCCTACAATGAGCAGTTCTTC	CSARGPGSYNEQFF
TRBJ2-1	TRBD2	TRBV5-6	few	TGTGCCAGCAGCTCAGTAGCGGGAGGATTGTCTAGCGTGCAGTTCTTC	CASSSVAGGLSSVQFF
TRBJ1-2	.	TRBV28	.	TGTGCCAGCACCGAAACAGGGTACTATGGCTACACCTTC	CASTETGYYGYTF
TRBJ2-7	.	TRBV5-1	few	TGCGCCAGCAGGGGCGAGGAGGCCAGGGCCTACTACGAGCAGTACTTC	CASRGEEARAYYEQYF
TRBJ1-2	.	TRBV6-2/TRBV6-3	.	TGTGCCAGCAGAGTAACGGGGGAGTATGGCTACACCTTC	CASRVTGEYGYTF
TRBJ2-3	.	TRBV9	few	TGTGCCAGCAGCGCTGGGCTAGGAGATACGCAGTATTTT	CASSAGLGDTQYF
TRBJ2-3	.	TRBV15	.	TGTGCCACCAGCAGAGGCCCGGGCGGGACAGATACGCAGTATTTT	CATSRGPGGTDTQYF
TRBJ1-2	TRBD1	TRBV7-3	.	TGTGCCAGCAGCTTACTGCCGGGGGTTGACAGGGGGCATAACACCTTC	CASSLLPGVDRGHNTF
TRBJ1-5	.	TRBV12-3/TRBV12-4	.	TGTGCCAGCACCCCGGGGGAGACACGTCTTGAGCCCCAGCATTTT	CASTPGETRLEPQHF
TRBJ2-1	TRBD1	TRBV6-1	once	TGTGCCAGCAGTGAGCGGGGTACAGGGGGCTTAGTTCGTGAGCAGTTCTTC	CASSERGTGGLVREQFF
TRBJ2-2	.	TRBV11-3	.	TGTGCCAGCAGCTTAGCCCTGGAATTGGGCGGGGAGCTGTTTTTT	CASSLALELGGELFF
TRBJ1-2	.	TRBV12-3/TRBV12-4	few	TGTGCCAGCAGTTTAATCTTAGCCCCGGGGACCTTC	CASSLILAPGTF
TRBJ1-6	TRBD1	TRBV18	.	TGTGCCAGCTCGCAGCGGGACAGCCTTAATTCACCCCTCCACTTT	CASSQRDSLNSPLHF
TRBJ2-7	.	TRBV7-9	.	TGTCAGACCTGGGGCAGGGGGGACTACGAGCAGTACTTC	CQTWGRGDYEQYF